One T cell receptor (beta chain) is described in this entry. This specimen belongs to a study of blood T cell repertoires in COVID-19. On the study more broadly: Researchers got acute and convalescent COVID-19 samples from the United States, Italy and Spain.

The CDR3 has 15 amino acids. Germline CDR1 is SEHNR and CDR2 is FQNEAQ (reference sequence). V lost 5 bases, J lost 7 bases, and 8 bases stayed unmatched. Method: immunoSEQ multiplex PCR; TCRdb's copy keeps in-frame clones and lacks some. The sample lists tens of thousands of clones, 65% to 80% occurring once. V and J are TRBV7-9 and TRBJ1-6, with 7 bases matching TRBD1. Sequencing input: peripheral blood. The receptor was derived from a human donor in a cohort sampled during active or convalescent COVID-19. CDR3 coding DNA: TGTGCCAGCAGCCCCTCCGCGACAGGGAATTCACCCCTCCACTTT. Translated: CASSPSATGNSPLHF.